The 24 T cell receptor beta chains below were found in one sample sequenced in a study of T cell changes during pregnancy in multiple sclerosis. Profiling relied on immunoSEQ multiplex PCR, and the TCRdb table lists in-frame clones only, not all of them. Among around 110,000 clones listed, 85% to 95% were seen once. This specimen consisted of peripheral blood, obtained in the third trimester of pregnancy. The receptors derive from a female donor in good health, enrolled as a control in a pregnancy study.

The V and J genes are TRBV4-2 and TRBJ1-2, with TRBD1 as a possible D gene (5 bases). CDR1 and CDR2 (germline): LGHNA, YNFKEQ. The CDR3 length is 16 residues. The V gene lost 1 base and the J gene lost 4 bases, with 16 bases spanning the gap. As DNA, the CDR3 is TGTGCCAGCAGCCAAGCCGGGACTCAGAGAGTCTATGGCTACACCTTC. It yields the protein CASSQAGTQRVYGYTF.

This chain connects TRBV6-5 to TRBJ1-2; D perhaps matches TRBD1 (6 bases). The CDR3 runs to 14 residues. The V gene's germline CDR1 is MNHEY and CDR2 SVGAGI. V lost 6 bases and J 6 bases, leaving 17 bases between the germline ends. CDR3: CASSGTNIFDGYTF. Written as DNA, the CDR3 is TGTGCCAGCAGCGGGACAAATATTTTCGATGGCTACACCTTC.

The genes are TRBV30 and TRBJ1-2, with D uncertain. The CDR3 length is 12 residues. Germline CDR1 reads GTSNPN; CDR2 reads SVGIG (reference sequence). V was pared by 1 base and J by 1 base, with 4 bases between. CDR3 amino acids: CAWSGSNYGYTF. For the CDR3, the DNA is TGTGCCTGGAGTGGGAGTAACTATGGCTACACCTTC.

The chain links TRBV9 to TRBJ2-1; a possible D gene is TRBD1 (6 bases). The V gene lost 2 bases and the J gene lost 5 bases, with 17 bases spanning the gap. The CDR3 has 16 amino acids. Looked up from germline, CDR1 is SGDLS and CDR2 is YYNGEE. The CDR3 spells CASSVNRDTGHNEQFF. The DNA of the CDR3 is TGTGCCAGCAGCGTTAACCGGGACACGGGTCACAATGAGCAGTTCTTC.

This chain joins TRBV18 and TRBJ1-2, with a weak D call TRBD1 (5 bases). The CDR3 is made up of 15 amino acids. The V gene lost 6 bases and the J gene lost 0 bases, with 14 bases spanning the gap. The germline CDR1 and CDR2 sequences are KGHSH and LQKENI. The CDR3 DNA reads as TGTGCCAGCTCCCCTGGGGCAGCTTCTAACTATGGCTACACCTTC. Protein product: CASSPGAASNYGYTF.

The J gene is TRBJ1-4, the V gene TRBV11-2; TRBD1 is a possible D gene (6 bases). This CDR3 has 15 amino acids. Germline lookup yields CDR1 SGHAT and CDR2 FQNNGV. The germline V and J ends were trimmed by 5 bases and 6 bases, with 16 bases remaining between them. CDR3 amino acids: CASSTRTGIDEKLFF. The CDR3 DNA reads TGTGCCAGCAGCACCCGTACAGGGATCGATGAAAAACTGTTTTTT.

The gene calls are TRBV11-2 and TRBJ2-3, with 8 bases identical to TRBD2. This CDR3 region has 16 residues. V lost 1 base to trimming and J lost 2 bases; unmatched junction nucleotides: 5. Looked up from germline, CDR1 is SGHAT and CDR2 is FQNNGV. The CDR3 sequence: CASSLVAGGATDTQYF. Here the CDR3 DNA reads TGTGCCAGCAGCTTAGTTGCCGGGGGGGCCACAGATACGCAGTATTTT.

This chain joins TRBV7-2 and TRBJ2-5; the match to TRBD1 covers 11 bases. Per the germline V gene, CDR1 is SGHTA and CDR2 is FQGNSA. The CDR3 has 16 amino acids. After removal of 0 bases from V and 5 bases from J, the junction contained 5 bases not matched to a gene. CDR3 sequence (DNA): TGTGCCAGCAGCTTAGCGGGACAGGGGGTCATGGAGACCCAGTACTTC. Residues: CASSLAGQGVMETQYF.

The chain carries TRBV4-3 and TRBJ2-5; 11 positions agree with TRBD2. The trim removed 8 bases at V and 3 bases at J, leaving 11 bases unmatched. The V gene's germline CDR1 is LGHNA and CDR2 YSLEER. The CDR3 sequence is 16 residues long. CDR3 amino acids: CASAHGLSGGEETQYF. The CDR3 DNA reads TGCGCCAGCGCCCATGGCCTTAGCGGGGGGGAAGAGACCCAGTACTTC.

The rearrangement uses TRBV7-8 and TRBJ1-5; unclear D gene. Per the germline V gene, CDR1 is SGHVS and CDR2 is FQNEAQ. V was cut by 5 bases and J by 4 bases, with 12 bases left in between. This CDR3 has 14 residues. Here the CDR3 reads CASSPSHRNQPQHF. CDR3 DNA: TGTGCCAGCAGCCCAAGCCACAGAAATCAGCCCCAGCATTTT.

The chain couples TRBV7-2 to TRBJ2-1; 8 nucleotides align to TRBD1. The trim removed 2 bases at V and 14 bases at J, leaving 5 bases unmatched. The CDR3 runs to 12 residues. CDR1 and CDR2 from the germline V gene are SGHTA and FQGNSA. The DNA of the CDR3 is TGTGCCAGCAGCTTACCCGGACAGGGTGAGTTCTTC. Protein product: CASSLPGQGEFF.

V and J are TRBV19 and TRBJ1-5, with D possibly being TRBD1 (5 bases). With 6 bases removed from V and 2 bases from J, the gap between germline ends came to 11 bases. The CDR3 has 14 residues. Germline V gives CDR1 LNHDA, CDR2 SQIVND (reference sequence). The CDR3 coding sequence is TGTGCCAGTAGGATCCAGGGCGGCAATCAGCCCCAGCATTTT. As protein: CASRIQGGNQPQHF.

This clone was observed once. The CDR3 reads CATSRDPRINSGNTIYF. In DNA form, the CDR3 reads TGTGCCACCAGCAGAGACCCGAGAATTAACTCTGGAAACACCATATATTTT. V and J are TRBV15 and TRBJ1-3; no clear D gene. Trimming left V 0 bases short and J 0 bases short, with 12 bases between. The CDR3 is 17 residues long. CDR1 LNHNV and CDR2 YYDKDF come from the germline V gene (reference sequence).

The V and J genes are TRBV6-1 and TRBJ2-2, with 9 bases identical to TRBD2. Germline V gene data show CDR1 as MNHNS and CDR2 as SASEGT. Trimming cost V 3 bases and J 6 bases; bases outside gene matches: 11. The CDR3 has 17 amino acids. The CDR3 spells CASSDFRASGVPGELFF. CDR3 bases: TGTGCCAGCAGTGATTTTAGGGCTAGCGGGGTGCCCGGGGAGCTGTTTTTT.

Remarks on this clone: This sample also contains other DNA sequences that code for the same CDR3. This CDR3 is CASSPPRGRNTGELFF. In nucleotides, the CDR3 is TGTGCCAGCTCACCACCCAGGGGGCGGAACACCGGGGAGCTGTTTTTT. The chain joins TRBV18 to TRBJ2-2; 8 nucleotides align to TRBD1. CDR1 is KGHSH, CDR2 LQKENI, per germline. The CDR3 has 16 residues. Trimming at V came to 0 bases and at J to 1 base, leaving 1 base not matched to a gene.

This chain links TRBV6-1 with TRBJ2-7; D gene ambiguous. CDR1 is MNHNS, CDR2 SASEGT, per germline. V dropped 2 bases and J dropped 3 bases, with 5 bases sitting between them. The CDR3 contains 12 residues. The CDR3 loop reads CASSEPLYEQYF. The CDR3 DNA reads TGTGCCAGCAGTGAACCCCTCTACGAGCAGTACTTC.

This chain uses TRBV29-1 with TRBJ2-7; 7 bases match TRBD2. Germline lookup yields CDR1 SQVTM and CDR2 ANQGSEA. The V gene end was trimmed by 6 bases and the J gene end by 5 bases; junction bases not matched to a gene: 10. CDR3 length: 13 residues. CDR3 in DNA: TGCAGCGTACTTGGCCGGGGGGTCGACGAGCAGTACTTC. This encodes CSVLGRGVDEQYF.

About this clone itself: The same CDR3 arises from other DNA sequences in this sample as well. The chain has TRBV30 and TRBJ1-4; no clear D gene. This CDR3 has 11 residues. Germline lookup yields CDR1 GTSNPN and CDR2 SVGIG (reference sequence). V lost 0 bases to trimming and J lost 8 bases, with 4 bases between them. CDR3 sequence: CAWSVLEKLFF. CDR3 bases: TGTGCCTGGAGTGTACTAGAAAAACTGTTTTTT.

The chain combines TRBV5-5 with TRBJ1-4, with TRBD1 matching over 7 bases. V trimming: 7 bases; J trimming: 4 bases; junction bases outside the gene matches: 10. The germline gives CDR1 SGHKS, CDR2 YYEKEE (reference sequence). The CDR3 is 15 amino acids. The CDR3 sequence is CASEVLTGYNEKLFF. The CDR3, as DNA: TGTGCCAGCGAGGTCCTGACAGGGTATAATGAAAAACTGTTTTTT.

The chain employs TRBV5-6 and TRBJ1-2, with 11 bases aligning to TRBD1. CDR3 length equals 14 residues. The germline CDR1 and CDR2 sequences are SGHDT and YYEEEE. The V gene end was trimmed by 4 bases and the J gene end by 4 bases; junction bases not matched to a gene: 3. CDR3 protein: CASSLDRGLYGYTF. The CDR3 nucleotides are TGTGCCAGCAGCCTGGACAGGGGGCTCTATGGCTACACCTTC.

This clone was found a few times. V gene TRBV9 combines with J gene TRBJ1-2; D might be TRBD1 (6 bases). The CDR3 is 15 amino acids. From germline, CDR1 is SGDLS and CDR2 YYNGEE. Trimming took off 0 bases at V and 5 bases at J, with 14 bases between the two ends. CDR3 sequence: CASSVEAGALYGYTF. The CDR3 coding sequence is TGTGCCAGCAGCGTAGAAGCGGGGGCGTTATATGGCTACACCTTC. Variable domain in full (rest from reference TRBV9 and TRBJ1-2): DSGVTQTPKHLITATGQRVTLRCSPRSGDLSVYWYQQSLDQGLQFLIQYYNGEERAKGNILERFSAQQFPDLHSELNLSSLELGDSALYFCASSVEAGALYGYTFGSGTRLTVV.

The CDR3 nucleotides are TGTGCCAGCAGCTTAGCGTCGGGACAGGGAAATTCACCCCTCCACTTT. It encodes CASSLASGQGNSPLHF. This chain joins TRBV7-9 and TRBJ1-6; 9 positions agree with TRBD1. Germline assignment: CDR1 SEHNR and CDR2 FQNEAQ (reference sequence). Trimming removed 0 bases from V and 7 bases from J; junction bases left unmatched: 4. The CDR3 runs to 16 residues.

J is TRBJ1-6 and V is TRBV5-6, with D maybe TRBD1 (5 bases). CDR1 and CDR2 (germline): SGHDT, YYEEEE. V shed 4 bases and J shed 4 bases, with 15 bases lying between them. The CDR3 totals 16 residues. The CDR3 loop is CASSPAAGRYNSPLHF. The CDR3 bases are TGTGCCAGCAGCCCCGCGGCAGGGAGGTATAATTCACCCCTCCACTTT.

The rearrangement joins TRBV29-1 to TRBJ2-5, with D tentatively TRBD1 (6 bases). The CDR3 length is 14 residues. From germline, CDR1 is SQVTM and CDR2 ANQGSEA. The V end was cut by 0 bases, the J end by 5 bases, with 13 bases between. CDR3 sequence reads: CSVEDPRGRETQYF. The CDR3 coding sequence is TGCAGCGTTGAAGATCCCAGGGGCCGGGAGACCCAGTACTTC.